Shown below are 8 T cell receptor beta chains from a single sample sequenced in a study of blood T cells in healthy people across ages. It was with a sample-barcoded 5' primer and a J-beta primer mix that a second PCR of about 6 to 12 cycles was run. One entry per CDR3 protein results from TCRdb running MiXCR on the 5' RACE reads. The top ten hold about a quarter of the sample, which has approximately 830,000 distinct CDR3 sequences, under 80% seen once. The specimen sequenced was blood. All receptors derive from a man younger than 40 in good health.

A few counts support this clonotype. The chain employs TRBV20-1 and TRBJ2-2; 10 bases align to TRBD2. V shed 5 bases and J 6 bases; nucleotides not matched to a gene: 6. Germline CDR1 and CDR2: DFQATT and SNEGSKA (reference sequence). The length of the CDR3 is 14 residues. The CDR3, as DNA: TGCAGTGCTGCTAGCGGGGGAAGGGCCGGGGAGCTGTTTTTT. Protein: CSAASGGRAGELFF.

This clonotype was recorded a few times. The CDR3 nucleotides are TGTGCCAGCAGTGGAGCGGACATTCAGTACTTC. As protein: CASSGADIQYF. The rearrangement uses TRBV28 and TRBJ2-4; possible D gene TRBD2, 5 bases. V lost 5 bases to trimming and J lost 8 bases, with 7 bases between them. Germline V gene sequence: CDR1 MDHEN, CDR2 SYDVKM. CDR3 size: 11 residues.

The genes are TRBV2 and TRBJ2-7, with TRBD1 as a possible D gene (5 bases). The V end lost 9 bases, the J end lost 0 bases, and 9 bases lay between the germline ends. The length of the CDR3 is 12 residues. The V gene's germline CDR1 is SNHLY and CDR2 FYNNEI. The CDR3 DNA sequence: TGTGCCAGGGCGACAGACTCCTACGAGCAGTACTTC. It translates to CARATDSYEQYF.

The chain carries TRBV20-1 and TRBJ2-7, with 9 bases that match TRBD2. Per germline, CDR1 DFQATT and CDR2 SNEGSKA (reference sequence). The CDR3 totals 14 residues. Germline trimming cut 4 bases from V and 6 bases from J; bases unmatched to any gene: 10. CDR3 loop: CSATQNSGGGEQYF. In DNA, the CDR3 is TGCAGTGCTACCCAAAATAGCGGGGGAGGCGAGCAGTACTTC.

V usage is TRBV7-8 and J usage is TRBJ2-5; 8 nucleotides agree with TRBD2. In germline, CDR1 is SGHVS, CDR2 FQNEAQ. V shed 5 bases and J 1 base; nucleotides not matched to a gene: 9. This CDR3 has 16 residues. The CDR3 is CASSPPSTSAQETQYF. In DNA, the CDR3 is TGTGCCAGCAGCCCGCCATCGACTAGCGCCCAAGAGACCCAGTACTTC.

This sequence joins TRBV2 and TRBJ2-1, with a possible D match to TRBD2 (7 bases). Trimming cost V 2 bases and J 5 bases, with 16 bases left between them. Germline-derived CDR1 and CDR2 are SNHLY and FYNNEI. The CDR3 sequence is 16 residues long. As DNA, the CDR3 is TGTGCCAGCAGTGAATACATATGGGGGGGGCACAATGAGCAGTTCTTC. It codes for CASSEYIWGGHNEQFF.

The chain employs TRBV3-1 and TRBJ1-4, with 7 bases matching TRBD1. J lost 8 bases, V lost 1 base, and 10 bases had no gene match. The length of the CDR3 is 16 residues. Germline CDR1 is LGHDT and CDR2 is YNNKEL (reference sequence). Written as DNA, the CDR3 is TGTGCCAGCAGCCAAGGAACGAACAGGGGTTACGAAAAACTGTTTTTT. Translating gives CASSQGTNRGYEKLFF.

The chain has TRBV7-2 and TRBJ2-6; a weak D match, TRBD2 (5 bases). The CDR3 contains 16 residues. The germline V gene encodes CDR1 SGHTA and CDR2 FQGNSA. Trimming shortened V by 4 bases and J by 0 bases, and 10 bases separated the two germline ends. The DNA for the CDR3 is TGTGCCAGCAGCTCCAGAGGGCGCTCTGGGGCCAACGTCCTGACTTTC. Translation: CASSSRGRSGANVLTF.